Sequencing of this T cell receptor (beta chain) was carried out in a study of blood T cell repertoires in COVID-19. Looking at the study overall: There were acute and convalescent COVID-19 samples, and they came from the United States, Italy and Spain. Nucleic acid was either cDNA or gDNA, and it came from T cells, B-cell-depleted T cells, or PBMCs.

From its first to its last residue, the CDR3 has 15 amino acids. Study processing details: Reference gene primer amplification in the assay estimated nucleated cell counts. The protocol was immunoSEQ multiplex PCR, while the TCRdb copy is restricted to in-frame clones and leaves out a portion. That table supplies the V and J calls and clone size; D and trimming were determined from the DNA. The sample consists of some 50,000 clones, around nine tenths of them appearing once. As to this clone: The DNA is left out, because the CDR3 cannot be placed on it with certainty; the CDR3 is given as TCRdb lists it.

Input material: peripheral blood. The chain is built from TRBV21-1 and TRBJ1-1; the DNA was not used to check the table's D call, TRBD1. TRBV21-1 is a known pseudogene. This TCR came from a woman in her sixties or seventies with active COVID-19. Here the CDR3 reads CASSKVGQGAYEAFF.